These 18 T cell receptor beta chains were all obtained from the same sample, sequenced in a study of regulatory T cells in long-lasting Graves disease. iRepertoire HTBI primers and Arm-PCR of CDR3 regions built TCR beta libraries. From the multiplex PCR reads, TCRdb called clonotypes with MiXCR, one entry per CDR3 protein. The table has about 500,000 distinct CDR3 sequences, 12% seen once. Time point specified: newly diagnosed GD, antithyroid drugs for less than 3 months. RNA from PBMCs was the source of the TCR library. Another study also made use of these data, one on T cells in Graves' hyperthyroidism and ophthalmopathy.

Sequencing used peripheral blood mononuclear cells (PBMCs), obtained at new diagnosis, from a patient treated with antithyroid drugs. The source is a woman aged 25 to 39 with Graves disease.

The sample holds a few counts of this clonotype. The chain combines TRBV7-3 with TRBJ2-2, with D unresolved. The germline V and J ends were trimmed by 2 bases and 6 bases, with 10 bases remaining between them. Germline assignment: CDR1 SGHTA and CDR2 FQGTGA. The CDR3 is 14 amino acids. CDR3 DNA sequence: TGTGCCAGCAGCTTAGGGCTGTACCCCGGGGAGCTGTTTTTT. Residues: CASSLGLYPGELFF.

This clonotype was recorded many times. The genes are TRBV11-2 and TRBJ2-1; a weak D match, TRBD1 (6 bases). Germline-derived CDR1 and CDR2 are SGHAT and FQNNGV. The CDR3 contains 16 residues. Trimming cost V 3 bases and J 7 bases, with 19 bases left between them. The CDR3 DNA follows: TGTGCCAGCAGCTTGCACGGCAGGGGCTATAGGAATGAGCAGTTCTTC. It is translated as CASSLHGRGYRNEQFF.

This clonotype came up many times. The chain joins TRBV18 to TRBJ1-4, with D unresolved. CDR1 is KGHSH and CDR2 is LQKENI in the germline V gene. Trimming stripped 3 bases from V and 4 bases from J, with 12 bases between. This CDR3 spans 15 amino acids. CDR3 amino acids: CASSPVGPVNEKLFF. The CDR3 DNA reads TGTGCCAGCTCACCGGTCGGGCCCGTTAATGAAAAACTGTTTTTT.

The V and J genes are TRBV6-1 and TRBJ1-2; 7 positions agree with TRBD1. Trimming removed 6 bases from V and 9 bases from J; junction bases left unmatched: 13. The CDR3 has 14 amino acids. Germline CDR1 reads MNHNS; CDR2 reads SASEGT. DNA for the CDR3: TGTGCCAGCAGAGACAGGGTCAGGGAAAATAGCTACACCTTC. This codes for CASRDRVRENSYTF.

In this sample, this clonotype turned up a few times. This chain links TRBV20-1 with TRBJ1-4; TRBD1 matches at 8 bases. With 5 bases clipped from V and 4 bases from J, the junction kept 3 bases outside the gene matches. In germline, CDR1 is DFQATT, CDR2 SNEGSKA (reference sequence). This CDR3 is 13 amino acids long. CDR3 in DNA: TGCAGTGCTCCCGACAGGGGTAATGAAAAACTGTTTTTT. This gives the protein CSAPDRGNEKLFF.

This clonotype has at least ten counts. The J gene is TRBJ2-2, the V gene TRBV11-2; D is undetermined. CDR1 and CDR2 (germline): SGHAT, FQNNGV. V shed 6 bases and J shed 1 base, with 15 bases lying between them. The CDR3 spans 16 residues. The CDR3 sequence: CASRSLTTGNTGELFF. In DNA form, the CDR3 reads TGTGCCAGCAGATCCTTGACCACGGGGAACACCGGGGAGCTGTTTTTT.

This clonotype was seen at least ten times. CDR3 bases: TGTGCCACCAGGGACACAGGACAGGGGCGGAATGAAGCTTTCTTT. This translates into CATRDTGQGRNEAFF. This sequence joins TRBV24-1 and TRBJ1-1, with 9 bases aligning to TRBD1. V was pared by 7 bases and J by 7 bases, with 12 bases of the junction left unmatched. This CDR3 is 15 amino acids long. Looked up from germline, CDR1 is KGHDR and CDR2 is SFDVKD.

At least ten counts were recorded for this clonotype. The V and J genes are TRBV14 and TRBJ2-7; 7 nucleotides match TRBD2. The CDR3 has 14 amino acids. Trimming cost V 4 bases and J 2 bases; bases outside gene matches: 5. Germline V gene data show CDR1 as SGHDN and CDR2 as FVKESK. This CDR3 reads CASSPTSVAYEQYF. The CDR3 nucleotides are TGTGCCAGCAGCCCAACTAGCGTCGCCTACGAGCAGTACTTC.

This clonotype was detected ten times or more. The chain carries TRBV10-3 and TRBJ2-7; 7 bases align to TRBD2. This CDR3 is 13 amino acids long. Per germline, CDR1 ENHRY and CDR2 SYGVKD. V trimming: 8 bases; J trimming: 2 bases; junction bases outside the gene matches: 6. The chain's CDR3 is CAILSGETYEQYF. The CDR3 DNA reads TGTGCCATCTTAAGCGGGGAGACCTACGAGCAGTACTTC.

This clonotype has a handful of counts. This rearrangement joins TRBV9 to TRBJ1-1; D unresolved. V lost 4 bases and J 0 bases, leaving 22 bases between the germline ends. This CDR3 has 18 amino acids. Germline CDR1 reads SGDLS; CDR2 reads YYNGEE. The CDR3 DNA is TGTGCCAGCAGCCCGATACAAAAAAGGCTTAATTTGAACACTGAAGCTTTCTTT. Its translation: CASSPIQKRLNLNTEAFF. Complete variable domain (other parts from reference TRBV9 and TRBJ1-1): DSGVTQTPKHLITATGQRVTLRCSPRSGDLSVYWYQQSLDQGLQFLIQYYNGEERAKGNILERFSAQQFPDLHSELNLSSLELGDSALYFCASSPIQKRLNLNTEAFFGQGTRLTVV.

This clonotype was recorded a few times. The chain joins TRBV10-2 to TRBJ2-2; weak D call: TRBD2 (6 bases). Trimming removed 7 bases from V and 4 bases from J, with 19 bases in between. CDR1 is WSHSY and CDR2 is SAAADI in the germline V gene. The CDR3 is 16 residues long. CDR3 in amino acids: CASTNAPSGLTGELFF. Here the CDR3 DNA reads TGCGCCAGCACCAATGCTCCCAGCGGGCTCACCGGGGAGCTGTTTTTT.

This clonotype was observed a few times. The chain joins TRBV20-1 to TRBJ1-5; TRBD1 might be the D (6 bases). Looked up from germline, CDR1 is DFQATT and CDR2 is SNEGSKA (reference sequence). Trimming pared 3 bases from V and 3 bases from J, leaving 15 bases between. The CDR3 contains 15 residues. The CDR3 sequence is CSARIRDTYNQPQHF. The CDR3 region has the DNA TGCAGTGCTAGGATCCGGGACACATACAATCAGCCCCAGCATTTT.

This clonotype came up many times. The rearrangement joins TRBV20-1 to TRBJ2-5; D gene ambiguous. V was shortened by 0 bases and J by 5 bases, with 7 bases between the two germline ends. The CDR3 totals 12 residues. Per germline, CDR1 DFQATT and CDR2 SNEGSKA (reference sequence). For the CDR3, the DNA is TGCAGTGCTAGAGATGCCCGGGAGACCCAGTACTTC. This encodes CSARDARETQYF.

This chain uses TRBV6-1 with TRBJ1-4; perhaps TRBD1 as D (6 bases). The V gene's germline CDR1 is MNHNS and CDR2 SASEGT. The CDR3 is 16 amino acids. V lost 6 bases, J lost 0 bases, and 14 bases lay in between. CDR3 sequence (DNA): TGTGCCAGCAGGCAGACAGGAGTTTCAACTAATGAAAAACTGTTTTTT. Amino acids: CASRQTGVSTNEKLFF.

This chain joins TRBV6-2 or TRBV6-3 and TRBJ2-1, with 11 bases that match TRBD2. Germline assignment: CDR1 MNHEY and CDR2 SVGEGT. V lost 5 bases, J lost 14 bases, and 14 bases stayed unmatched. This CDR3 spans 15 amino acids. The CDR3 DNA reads TGTGCCAGCAGTAGCCGGCTAGCGGGAGGTAGGAAGGAGTTCTTC. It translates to CASSSRLAGGRKEFF.

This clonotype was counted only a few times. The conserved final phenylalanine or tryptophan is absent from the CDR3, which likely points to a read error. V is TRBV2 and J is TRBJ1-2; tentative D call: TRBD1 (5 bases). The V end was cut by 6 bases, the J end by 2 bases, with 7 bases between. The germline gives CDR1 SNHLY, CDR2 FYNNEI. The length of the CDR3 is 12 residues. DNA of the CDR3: TGTGCCAGCAGAGGGGACAACTATGGCTACACCCTC. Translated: CASRGDNYGYTL.

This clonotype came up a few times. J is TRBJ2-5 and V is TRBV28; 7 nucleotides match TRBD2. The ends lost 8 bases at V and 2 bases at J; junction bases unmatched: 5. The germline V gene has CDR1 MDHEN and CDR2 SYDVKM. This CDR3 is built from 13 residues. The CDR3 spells CASGGEGQETQYF. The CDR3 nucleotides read TGTGCCAGCGGGGGGGAGGGTCAAGAGACCCAGTACTTC.

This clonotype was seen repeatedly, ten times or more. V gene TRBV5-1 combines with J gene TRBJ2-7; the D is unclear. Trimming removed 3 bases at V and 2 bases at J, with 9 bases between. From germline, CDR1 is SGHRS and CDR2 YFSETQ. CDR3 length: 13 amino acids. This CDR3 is CASSSDPTYEQYF. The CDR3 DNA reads TGCGCCAGCAGCTCGGACCCGACCTACGAGCAGTACTTC.